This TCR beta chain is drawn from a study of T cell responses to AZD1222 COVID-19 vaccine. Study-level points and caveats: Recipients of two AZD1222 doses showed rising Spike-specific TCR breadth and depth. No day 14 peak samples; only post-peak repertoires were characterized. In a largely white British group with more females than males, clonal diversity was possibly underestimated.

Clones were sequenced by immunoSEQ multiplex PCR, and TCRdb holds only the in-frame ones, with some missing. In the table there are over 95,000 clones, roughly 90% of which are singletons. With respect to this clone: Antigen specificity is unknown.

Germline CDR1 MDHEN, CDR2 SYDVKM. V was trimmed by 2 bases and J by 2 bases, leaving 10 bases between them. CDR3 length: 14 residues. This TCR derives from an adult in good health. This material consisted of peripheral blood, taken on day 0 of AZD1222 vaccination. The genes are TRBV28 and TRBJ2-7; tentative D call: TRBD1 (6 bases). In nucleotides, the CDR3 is TGTGCCAGCAGTTTAACGCAGGGGACCTACGAGCAGTACTTC. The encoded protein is CASSLTQGTYEQYF.